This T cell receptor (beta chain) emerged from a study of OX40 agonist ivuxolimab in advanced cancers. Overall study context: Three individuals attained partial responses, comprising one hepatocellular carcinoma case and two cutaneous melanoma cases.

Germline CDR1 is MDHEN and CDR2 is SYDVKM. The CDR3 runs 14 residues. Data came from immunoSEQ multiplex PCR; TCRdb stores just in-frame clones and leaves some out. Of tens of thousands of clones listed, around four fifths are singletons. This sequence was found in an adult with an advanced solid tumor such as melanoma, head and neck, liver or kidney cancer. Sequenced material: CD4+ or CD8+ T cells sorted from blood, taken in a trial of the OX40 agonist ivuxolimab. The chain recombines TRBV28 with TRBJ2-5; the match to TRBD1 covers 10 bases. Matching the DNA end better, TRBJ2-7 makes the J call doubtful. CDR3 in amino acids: CASSSRTGGYEQYF. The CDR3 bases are TGTGCCAGCAGTTCTCGGACAGGGGGCTACGAGCAGTACTTC.